These 27 T cell receptor beta chains share one sample of origin, sequenced in a study of control samples from healthy donors and cancer patients. Using immunoSEQ multiplex PCR, the repertoire was profiled, and TCRdb retains in-frame clones only, with some absent. This table holds 120,000 or so clones, about 87% found once. The sequenced material came from blood. The receptors originated from a man aged 60-69 years in good health.

The chain uses TRBV5-4 and TRBJ1-4; D is possibly TRBD1 (5 bases). Germline V lookup: CDR1 SGHNT, CDR2 YYREEE (reference sequence). V lost 1 base and J lost 8, with 15 bases in between. This CDR3 contains 15 residues. CDR3 sequence (DNA): TGTGCCAGCAGCTTGAGGGGCTGGGGGGGAGAAAAACTGTTTTTT. Encoded protein: CASSLRGWGGEKLFF.

The V gene is TRBV6-5, the J gene TRBJ2-1; 12 bases are a match to TRBD2. V shed 6 bases, J shed 9 bases, and the junction held 9 bases outside the gene matches. CDR1 and CDR2 (germline): MNHEY, SVGAGI. The CDR3 has 15 amino acids. CDR3 residues: CASRVTTSGGAEQFF. Written as DNA, the CDR3 is TGTGCCAGCAGAGTGACGACTAGCGGGGGTGCTGAGCAGTTCTTC.

The chain links TRBV20-1 to TRBJ2-7; the D gene is possibly TRBD1 (6 bases). The V gene lost 5 bases and the J gene lost 3 bases, with 8 bases spanning the gap. CDR1 DFQATT and CDR2 SNEGSKA come from the germline V gene (reference sequence). CDR3 length: 11 residues. The CDR3 DNA reads as TGCAGTGCTGACAGGAGCTACGAGCAGTACTTC. Translating it yields CSADRSYEQYF.

This chain uses TRBV7-8 with TRBJ1-2, with D uncertain. The V end lost 2 bases, the J end lost 6 bases, and 16 bases lay between the germline ends. The CDR3 covers 15 residues. The germline CDR1 and CDR2 sequences are SGHVS and FQNEAQ. The CDR3 loop reads CASSLRGIGQHGYTF. In nucleotides, the CDR3 is TGTGCCAGCAGCTTACGGGGTATAGGCCAGCATGGCTACACCTTC.

This rearrangement joins TRBV28 to TRBJ1-5; 8 nucleotides match TRBD1. The CDR3 runs to 16 residues. The trim removed 1 base at V and 4 bases at J, leaving 6 bases unmatched. Germline values: CDR1 MDHEN, CDR2 SYDVKM. CDR3 in amino acids: CASSLSAGQANQPQHF. In nucleotides, the CDR3 is TGTGCCAGCAGTTTATCAGCGGGACAGGCTAATCAGCCCCAGCATTTT. The whole variable domain, filled in from reference TRBV28 and TRBJ1-5, reads DVKVTQSSRYLVKRTGEKVFLECVQDMDHENMFWYRQDPGLGLRLIYFSYDVKMKEKGDIPEGYSVSREKKERFSLILESASTNQTSMYLCASSLSAGQANQPQHFGDGTRLSIL.

This chain uses TRBV7-9 with TRBJ2-2; 9 bases match TRBD2. The CDR3 runs to 17 residues. V shed 7 bases and J 7 bases; nucleotides not matched to a gene: 16. The germline gives CDR1 SEHNR, CDR2 FQNEAQ (reference sequence). The CDR3 loop is CASTPPRGGFLSGELFF. CDR3 nucleotide sequence: TGTGCCAGCACCCCCCCGCGGGGGGGGTTTTTGAGCGGGGAGCTGTTTTTT.

The genes are TRBV19 and TRBJ1-1; D remains unclear. The germline V gene has CDR1 LNHDA and CDR2 SQIVND (reference sequence). Trimming took 2 bases from V and 3 from J, leaving 13 bases between them. This CDR3 comprises 15 residues. The CDR3 reads CASSILGYRDTEAFF. In DNA, the CDR3 is TGTGCCAGTAGTATATTGGGTTATCGGGACACTGAAGCTTTCTTT. Drawing the rest from reference TRBV19 and TRBJ1-1, the complete variable domain is DGGITQSPKYLFRKEGQNVTLSCEQNLNHDAMYWYRQDPGQGLRLIYYSQIVNDFQKGDIAEGYSVSREKKESFPLTVTSAQKNPTAFYLCASSILGYRDTEAFFGQGTRLTVV.

This chain connects TRBV10-2 to TRBJ1-1; D unclear. Trimming left V 4 bases short and J 0 bases short, with 6 bases between. The germline V gene encodes CDR1 WSHSY and CDR2 SAAADI. CDR3 size: 13 residues. The CDR3 protein is CASSAGLNTEAFF. In nucleotides, the CDR3 is TGCGCCAGCAGTGCCGGATTGAACACTGAAGCTTTCTTT.

The rearrangement links TRBV5-1 to TRBJ2-7, with TRBD2 matching 9 bases. CDR1 and CDR2 (germline): SGHRS, YFSETQ. The CDR3 has 16 amino acids. Unmatched junction bases numbered 13, after V lost 3 bases and J lost 6 bases. The CDR3: CASSSPGGLAGFEQYF. The DNA of the CDR3 is TGCGCCAGCAGCTCTCCAGGGGGGCTAGCGGGGTTCGAGCAGTACTTC.

The genes are TRBV5-1 and TRBJ2-7; no definite D call. V was cut by 0 bases and J by 4 bases, with 14 bases left in between. The CDR3 totals 15 residues. CDR1 is SGHRS, CDR2 YFSETQ, per germline. The CDR3 region has the DNA TGCGCCAGCAGCTTGGGTTTTGACGGAAAATACGAGCAGTACTTC. This gives the protein CASSLGFDGKYEQYF. Full variable domain (outside the CDR3, taken from reference TRBV5-1 and TRBJ2-7): KAGVTQTPRYLIKTRGQQVTLSCSPISGHRSVSWYQQTPGQGLQFLFEYFSETQRNKGNFPGRFSGRQFSNSRSEMNVSTLELGDSALYLCASSLGFDGKYEQYFGPGTRLTVT.

The rearrangement uses TRBV7-2 and TRBJ2-3, with TRBD2 identical over 15 bases. Per the germline V gene, CDR1 is SGHTA and CDR2 is FQGNSA. The CDR3 extends over 19 amino acids. Germline trimming cut 5 bases from V and 1 base from J; bases unmatched to any gene: 10. DNA of the CDR3: TGTGCCAGCAGCCTCCGGGGACTAGCGGGGGGTTCTCGCACAGATACGCAGTATTTT. Its protein product is CASSLRGLAGGSRTDTQYF.

The V call is TRBV18, the J call TRBJ1-5, with 9 positions matching TRBD1. The V and J ends lost 3 bases and 6 bases, in that order; junction bases with no gene match: 6. The CDR3 is 15 residues long. The germline CDR1 and CDR2 sequences are KGHSH and LQKENI. As DNA, the CDR3 is TGTGCCAGCTCACCTGACAGGGGGTTCAGTCAGCCCCAGCATTTT. Translating it yields CASSPDRGFSQPQHF.

This chain joins TRBV10-2 and TRBJ1-1; D is unresolved. Germline V lookup: CDR1 WSHSY, CDR2 SAAADI. The CDR3 loop spans 14 amino acids. V lost 8 bases and J 11 bases, leaving 24 bases between the germline ends. The CDR3 loop is CASSLQSGVGRAFF. CDR3 DNA sequence: TGCGCCAGCTCACTCCAAAGCGGGGTTGGTAGGGCTTTCTTT.

This clone has a single count. The chain employs TRBV6-5 and TRBJ2-7; perhaps TRBD2 as D (6 bases). The CDR3 length is 15 residues. Germline lookup yields CDR1 MNHEY and CDR2 SVGAGI. Deletions cut 7 bases from V and 4 bases from J, with 20 bases between. The CDR3 DNA sequence: TGTGCCAGCACCCGGCCGGGACTTCTCCAATACGAGCAGTACTTC. It specifies CASTRPGLLQYEQYF.

This CDR3 is CASSADRDQPQHF. The CDR3 DNA reads as TGTGCCAGCAGCGCGGACAGGGATCAGCCCCAGCATTTT. The J gene is TRBJ1-5, the V gene TRBV11-2; 8 bases fit TRBD1. Germline CDR1 and CDR2: SGHAT and FQNNGV. The CDR3 is made up of 13 amino acids. Trimming removed 5 bases from V and 5 bases from J; junction bases left unmatched: 2.

The chain joins TRBV5-1 to TRBJ1-5; D gene uncertain. Germline lookup yields CDR1 SGHRS and CDR2 YFSETQ. There are 15 residues in the CDR3. V was clipped by 2 bases and J by 0 bases, with 9 bases between them. The CDR3 protein is CASSFEGHSNQPQHF. The CDR3 nucleotides are TGCGCCAGCAGCTTCGAGGGCCATAGCAATCAGCCCCAGCATTTT.

The chain has TRBV11-2 and TRBJ2-7, with unresolved D. The germline gives CDR1 SGHAT, CDR2 FQNNGV. Trimming removed 6 bases from V and 9 bases from J, with 12 bases in between. The CDR3 has 11 residues. CDR3 loop: CASRARVMQYF. In DNA, the CDR3 is TGTGCCAGCAGGGCCCGGGTGATGCAGTACTTC. Combining the CDR3 with reference TRBV11-2 and TRBJ2-7 gives the whole variable domain EAGVAQSPRYKIIEKRQSVAFWCNPISGHATLYWYQQILGQGPKLLIQFQNNGVVDDSQLPKDRFSAERLKGVDSTLKIQPAKLEDSAVYLCASRARVMQYFGPGTRLTVT.

The sample holds a few counts of this clone. The chain carries TRBV7-6 and TRBJ1-6; no definite D call. Trimming took off 3 bases at V and 10 bases at J, with 19 bases between the two ends. CDR1 and CDR2 (germline): SGHVS, FNYEAQ. CDR3 size: 16 residues. CDR3 amino acids: CASSLEPGHQRSPLHF. CDR3 nucleotides: TGTGCCAGCAGCTTGGAACCGGGCCACCAGAGATCACCCCTCCACTTT.

V gene TRBV5-1 combines with J gene TRBJ1-2; D remains ambiguous. This CDR3 comprises 13 residues. V lost 1 base and J lost 4, with 8 bases in between. Germline CDR1 is SGHRS and CDR2 is YFSETQ. The CDR3: CASSLSEVYGYTF. The DNA for the CDR3 is TGCGCCAGCAGCTTGTCAGAAGTCTATGGCTACACCTTC. Combining the CDR3 with reference TRBV5-1 and TRBJ1-2 gives the whole variable domain KAGVTQTPRYLIKTRGQQVTLSCSPISGHRSVSWYQQTPGQGLQFLFEYFSETQRNKGNFPGRFSGRQFSNSRSEMNVSTLELGDSALYLCASSLSEVYGYTFGSGTRLTVV.

A note on this clone: At the DNA level, this CDR3 is encoded by other sequences in the same sample as well. The rearrangement links TRBV27 to TRBJ1-6; no firm D call. The CDR3 runs to 14 residues. The V end lost 3 bases, the J end lost 6 bases, and 9 bases lay between the germline ends. Germline V gene sequence: CDR1 MNHEY, CDR2 SMNVEV (reference sequence). CDR3 region: CASSFPQTNSPLHF. DNA of the CDR3: TGTGCCAGCAGTTTTCCTCAGACTAATTCACCCCTCCACTTT.

The chain links TRBV2 to TRBJ1-2, with TRBD1 identical over 7 bases. The J segment lost 2 bases and the V segment lost 5 bases, leaving 8 bases of the junction unmatched. CDR3 length: 15 residues. Germline loops: CDR1 SNHLY, CDR2 FYNNEI. DNA of the CDR3: TGTGCCAGCAGTTTTCCCGGGACAGCAAACTATGGCTACACCTTC. Protein: CASSFPGTANYGYTF.

J is TRBJ2-3 and V is TRBV7-2, with 8 bases fitting TRBD2. The CDR3 totals 14 residues. Germline lookup yields CDR1 SGHTA and CDR2 FQGNSA. J lost 3 bases, V lost 8 bases, and 7 bases had no gene match. The CDR3 DNA reads TGTGCCAGCCGGAAAGCGGGGGTTACAGATACGCAGTATTTT. This encodes CASRKAGVTDTQYF.

The V gene is TRBV18, the J gene TRBJ2-7; TRBD2 agrees at 9 bases. The CDR3 spans 15 residues. Unmatched junction bases numbered 7, after V lost 4 bases and J lost 3 bases. From germline, CDR1 is KGHSH and CDR2 LQKENI. CDR3 region: CASSLPGLAFYEQYF. The CDR3 DNA sequence: TGTGCCAGCTCACTTCCGGGACTAGCTTTCTACGAGCAGTACTTC.

The chain links TRBV30 to TRBJ1-5; D perhaps matches TRBD1 (6 bases). Germline assignment: CDR1 GTSNPN and CDR2 SVGIG (reference sequence). The CDR3 loop spans 15 amino acids. Trimming stripped 0 bases from V and 0 bases from J, with 9 bases between. Here the CDR3 reads CAWSVTGYSNQPQHF. The CDR3 DNA reads as TGTGCCTGGAGTGTGACAGGATATAGCAATCAGCCCCAGCATTTT.

This chain connects TRBV3-1 (or the pseudogene TRBV3-2) to TRBJ1-6; 9 bases are shared with TRBD1. The CDR3 runs 14 residues. J lost 10 bases, V lost 0 bases, and 1 base had no gene match. The germline V gene encodes CDR1 LGHDT and CDR2 YNNKEL (reference sequence). The CDR3 coding sequence is TGTGCCAGCAGCCAAGATACAGGGGGCTCACCCCTCCACTTT. This gives the protein CASSQDTGGSPLHF.

The rearrangement uses TRBV4-1 and TRBJ1-5; weak D call: TRBD1 (5 bases). CDR3 length equals 15 residues. The V gene lost 3 bases and the J gene lost 1 base, with 10 bases spanning the gap. The germline V gene encodes CDR1 MGHRA and CDR2 YSYEKL. CDR3 in DNA: TGCGCCAGCAGCCACACAGGAATCAGCAATCAGCCCCAGCATTTT. It codes for CASSHTGISNQPQHF.

The chain uses TRBV18 and TRBJ2-3; 7 positions agree with TRBD2. The CDR3 is made up of 14 amino acids. In germline, CDR1 is KGHSH, CDR2 LQKENI. The J segment lost 4 bases and the V segment lost 3 bases, leaving 4 bases of the junction unmatched. The CDR3 region has the DNA TGTGCCAGCTCACCGAGGACTAGTCCAGATACGCAGTATTTT. This gives the protein CASSPRTSPDTQYF.